This TCR beta chain was recorded in a study of PD-1 blockade in classical Hodgkin lymphoma. Study-wide findings and caveats: Compared with baseline, CD4+ but not CD8+ TCR diversity had risen significantly by C4D1. For complete responders, baseline diversity was comparable to that of newly diagnosed patients. Reported findings placed baseline TCR diversity lower in newly diagnosed patients (compared with healthy donors).

After autologous stem cell transplantation all patients relapsed, and prior brentuximab vedotin exposure differed between cohorts. Germline CDR1 reads SGHAT; CDR2 reads FQNNGV. Trimming took 1 base from V and 0 from J, leaving 3 bases between them. This CDR3 is 13 amino acids long. Worth noting for this clone: Its antigen is currently unknown.

Sequencing used immunoSEQ multiplex PCR; TCRdb keeps in-frame clones, though not all of them. The sample lists about 11,000 clones, almost 85% occurring once. Specimen: peripheral blood mononuclear cells (PBMCs), collected before the second cycle of nivolumab. This chain joins TRBV11-2 and TRBJ1-1; D uncertain. The receptor was derived from a human donor with classical Hodgkin lymphoma. This CDR3 reads CASSLGLNTEAFF. The CDR3 coding sequence is TGTGCCAGCAGCTTAGGGCTGAACACTGAAGCTTTCTTT.